Sequencing of this T cell receptor (beta chain) was carried out in a study of shared clonotypes between healthy human individuals. Template for every sorted-subset replicate PCR totaled 150 to 250 ng DNA, 25,000 to 35,000 T cell genomes. Sequencing was performed with immunoSEQ multiplex PCR; in TCRdb, only in-frame clones are kept and a portion is missing. The sample shows under 1,100,000 clones, approximately 76% of them seen only once. CDR1 is MDHEN, CDR2 SYDVKM, per germline. This CDR3 region has 16 residues. V shed 2 bases and J shed 0 bases, with 13 bases lying between them. The receptor's source is a man younger than 30 in good health. This chain connects TRBV28 to TRBJ1-1; D not certain. Sequencing was done on a sample of memory CD4+ T cells sorted from blood. Subset here: CD45RA-negative fraction. The CDR3 spells CASSLNPPGVNTEAFF. CDR3 sequence (DNA): TGTGCCAGCAGTTTAAACCCCCCCGGGGTGAACACTGAAGCTTTCTTT.